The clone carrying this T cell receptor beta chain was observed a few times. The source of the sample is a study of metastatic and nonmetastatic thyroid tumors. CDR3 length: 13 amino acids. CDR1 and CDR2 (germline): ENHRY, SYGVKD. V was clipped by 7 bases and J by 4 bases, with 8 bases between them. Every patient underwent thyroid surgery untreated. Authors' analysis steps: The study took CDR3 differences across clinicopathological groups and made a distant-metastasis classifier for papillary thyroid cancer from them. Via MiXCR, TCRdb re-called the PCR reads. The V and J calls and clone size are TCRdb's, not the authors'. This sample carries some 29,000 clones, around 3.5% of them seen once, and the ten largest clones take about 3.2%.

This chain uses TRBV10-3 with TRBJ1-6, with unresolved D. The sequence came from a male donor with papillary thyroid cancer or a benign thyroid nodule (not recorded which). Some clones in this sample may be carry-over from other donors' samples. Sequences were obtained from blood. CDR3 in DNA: TGTGCCATCACGGGGTCTTATAATTCACCCCTCCACTTT. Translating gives CAITGSYNSPLHF.